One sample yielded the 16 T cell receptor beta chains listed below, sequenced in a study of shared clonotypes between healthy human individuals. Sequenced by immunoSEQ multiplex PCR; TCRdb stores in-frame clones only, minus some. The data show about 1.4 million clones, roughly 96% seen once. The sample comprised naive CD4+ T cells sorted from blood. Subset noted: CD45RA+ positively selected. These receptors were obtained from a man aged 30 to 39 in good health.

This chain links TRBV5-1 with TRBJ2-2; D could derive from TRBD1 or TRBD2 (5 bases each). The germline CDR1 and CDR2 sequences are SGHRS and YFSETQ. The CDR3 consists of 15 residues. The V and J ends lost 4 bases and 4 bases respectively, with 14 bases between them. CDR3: CASSVMRGGTGELFF. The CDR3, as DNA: TGCGCCAGCAGCGTAATGAGGGGCGGCACCGGGGAGCTGTTTTTT. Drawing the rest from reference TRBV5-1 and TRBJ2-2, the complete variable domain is KAGVTQTPRYLIKTRGQQVTLSCSPISGHRSVSWYQQTPGQGLQFLFEYFSETQRNKGNFPGRFSGRQFSNSRSEMNVSTLELGDSALYLCASSVMRGGTGELFFGEGSRLTVL.

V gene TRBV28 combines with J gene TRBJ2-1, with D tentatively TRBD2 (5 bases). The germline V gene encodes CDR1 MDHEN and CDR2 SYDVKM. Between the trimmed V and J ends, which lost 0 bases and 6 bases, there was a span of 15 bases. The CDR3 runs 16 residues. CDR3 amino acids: CASSLWSGIGGNEQFF. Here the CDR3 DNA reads TGTGCCAGCAGTTTATGGTCGGGCATCGGAGGCAATGAGCAGTTCTTC.

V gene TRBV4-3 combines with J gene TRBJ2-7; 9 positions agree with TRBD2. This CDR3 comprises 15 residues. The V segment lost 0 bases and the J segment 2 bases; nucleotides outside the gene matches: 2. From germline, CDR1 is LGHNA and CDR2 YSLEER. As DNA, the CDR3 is TGCGCCAGCAGCCAAGATTCTAGCGGGACCTACGAGCAGTACTTC. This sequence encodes CASSQDSSGTYEQYF.

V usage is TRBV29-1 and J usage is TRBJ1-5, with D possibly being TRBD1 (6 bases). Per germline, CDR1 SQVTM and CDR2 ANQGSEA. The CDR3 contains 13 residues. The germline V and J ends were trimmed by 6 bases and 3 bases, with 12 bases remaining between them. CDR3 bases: TGCAGCGTCCGGACAGCCACCAATCAGCCCCAGCATTTT. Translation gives CSVRTATNQPQHF.

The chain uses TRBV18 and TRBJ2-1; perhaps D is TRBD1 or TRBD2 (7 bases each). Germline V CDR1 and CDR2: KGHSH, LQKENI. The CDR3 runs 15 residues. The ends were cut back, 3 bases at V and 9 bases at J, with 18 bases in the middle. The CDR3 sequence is CASSPAPGGEPEQFF. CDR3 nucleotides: TGTGCCAGCTCACCCGCCCCAGGGGGGGAACCTGAGCAGTTCTTC. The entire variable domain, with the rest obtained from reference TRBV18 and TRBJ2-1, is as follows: NAGVMQNPRHLVRRRGQEARLRCSPMKGHSHVYWYRQLPEEGLKFMVYLQKENIIDESGMPKERFSAEFPKEGPSILRIQQVVRGDSAAYFCASSPAPGGEPEQFFGPGTRLTVL.

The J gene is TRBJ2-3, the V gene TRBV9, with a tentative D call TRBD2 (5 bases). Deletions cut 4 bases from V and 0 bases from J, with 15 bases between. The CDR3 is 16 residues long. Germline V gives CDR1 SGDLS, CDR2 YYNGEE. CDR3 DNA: TGTGCCAGCAGCCCCGCGGGTAGACTTAGCACAGATACGCAGTATTTT. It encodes CASSPAGRLSTDTQYF.

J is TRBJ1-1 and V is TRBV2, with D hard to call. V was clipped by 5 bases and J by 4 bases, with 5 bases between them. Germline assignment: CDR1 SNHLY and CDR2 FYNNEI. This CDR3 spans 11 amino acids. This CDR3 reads CASSFGTEAFF. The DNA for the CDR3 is TGTGCCAGCAGTTTCGGCACTGAAGCTTTCTTT.

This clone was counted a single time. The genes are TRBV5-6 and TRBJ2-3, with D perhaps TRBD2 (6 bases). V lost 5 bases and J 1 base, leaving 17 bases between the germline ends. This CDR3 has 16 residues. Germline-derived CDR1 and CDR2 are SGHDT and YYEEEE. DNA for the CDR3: TGTGCCAGCAGTCTGAGGAGGGGTGGAGGCACAGATACGCAGTATTTT. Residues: CASSLRRGGGTDTQYF.

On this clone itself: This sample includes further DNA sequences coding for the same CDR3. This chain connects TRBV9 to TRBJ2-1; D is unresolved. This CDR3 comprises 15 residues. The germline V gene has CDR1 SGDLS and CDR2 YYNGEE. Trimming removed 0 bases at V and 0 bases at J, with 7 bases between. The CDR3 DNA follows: TGTGCCAGCAGCGTAGGTGCGAGCTCCTACAATGAGCAGTTCTTC. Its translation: CASSVGASSYNEQFF.

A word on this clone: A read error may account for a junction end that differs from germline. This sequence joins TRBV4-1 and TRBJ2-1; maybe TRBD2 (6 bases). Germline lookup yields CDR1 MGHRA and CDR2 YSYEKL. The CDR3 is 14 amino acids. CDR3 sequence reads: CASSQVSLREYVVF. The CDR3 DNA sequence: TGCGCCAGCAGCCAAGTATCTCTCCGGGAGTACGTGGTCTTC.

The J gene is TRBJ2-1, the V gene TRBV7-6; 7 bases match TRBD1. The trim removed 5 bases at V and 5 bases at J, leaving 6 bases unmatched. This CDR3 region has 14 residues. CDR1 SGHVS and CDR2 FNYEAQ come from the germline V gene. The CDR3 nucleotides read TGTGCCAGCAGCCCGGGACAGACGAACAATGAGCAGTTCTTC. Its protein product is CASSPGQTNNEQFF.

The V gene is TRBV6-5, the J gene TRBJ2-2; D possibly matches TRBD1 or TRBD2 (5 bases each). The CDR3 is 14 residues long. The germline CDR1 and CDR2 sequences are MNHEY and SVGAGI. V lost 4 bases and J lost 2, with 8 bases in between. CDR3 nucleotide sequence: TGTGCCAGCAGTTGGGGACCTAACACCGGGGAGCTGTTTTTT. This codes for CASSWGPNTGELFF.

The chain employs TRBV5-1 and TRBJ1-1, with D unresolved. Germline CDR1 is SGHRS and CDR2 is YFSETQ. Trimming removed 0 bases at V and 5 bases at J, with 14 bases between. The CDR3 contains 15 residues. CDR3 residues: CASSLGYTAKTEAFF. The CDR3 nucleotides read TGCGCCAGCAGCTTGGGATACACTGCGAAAACTGAAGCTTTCTTT. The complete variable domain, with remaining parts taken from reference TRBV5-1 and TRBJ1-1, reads KAGVTQTPRYLIKTRGQQVTLSCSPISGHRSVSWYQQTPGQGLQFLFEYFSETQRNKGNFPGRFSGRQFSNSRSEMNVSTLELGDSALYLCASSLGYTAKTEAFFGQGTRLTVV.

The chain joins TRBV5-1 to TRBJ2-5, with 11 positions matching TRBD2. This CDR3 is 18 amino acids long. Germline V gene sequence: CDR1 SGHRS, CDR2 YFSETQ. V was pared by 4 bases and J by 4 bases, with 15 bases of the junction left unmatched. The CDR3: CASSPSLAGVLLVETQYF. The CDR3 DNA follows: TGCGCCAGCAGCCCCTCACTAGCGGGAGTCCTATTGGTAGAGACCCAGTACTTC.

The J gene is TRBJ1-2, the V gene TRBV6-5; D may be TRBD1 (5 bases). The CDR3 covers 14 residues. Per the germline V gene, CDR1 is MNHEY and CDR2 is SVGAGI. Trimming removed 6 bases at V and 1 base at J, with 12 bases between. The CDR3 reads CASSAGTVNYGYTF. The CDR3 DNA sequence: TGTGCCAGCAGCGCCGGGACGGTTAACTATGGCTACACCTTC.

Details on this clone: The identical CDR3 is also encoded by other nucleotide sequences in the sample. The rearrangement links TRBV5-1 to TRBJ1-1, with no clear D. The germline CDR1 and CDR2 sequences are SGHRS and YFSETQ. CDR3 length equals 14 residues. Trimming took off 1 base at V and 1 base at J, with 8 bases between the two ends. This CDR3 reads CASSLIGGNTEAFF. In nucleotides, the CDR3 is TGCGCCAGCAGCTTGATTGGTGGGAACACTGAAGCTTTCTTT.